The 27 T cell receptor beta chains below come from one sample, sequenced in a study of T-cell reconstitution after alpha-beta-depleted transplantation in children. Unique molecular identifiers were incorporated into the prepared TCRbeta library. TCRdb independently ran MiXCR on the PCR reads; one entry per CDR3 protein. This sample has about 500,000 distinct CDR3 sequences, with less than 35% found just once. The sequencing used PBMCs from the stem cell graft donor, collected from the stem cell graft. Source of these receptors: a human donor who donated a stem cell graft to a child with aplastic anemia.

This clonotype was seen a handful of times. The CDR3 region is CASSLVAANTGELFF. The CDR3, as DNA: TGTGCCAGCAGCTTAGTGGCAGCGAACACCGGGGAGCTGTTTTTT. The chain is built from TRBV7-2 and TRBJ2-2; D uncertain. CDR3 length equals 15 residues. V shed 1 base and J shed 0 bases, with 6 bases lying between them. Germline loops: CDR1 SGHTA, CDR2 FQGNSA.

This clonotype was detected a few times. The chain has TRBV29-1 and TRBJ2-3; 7 bases line up with TRBD2. CDR3 size: 15 residues. CDR1 is SQVTM, CDR2 ANQGSEA, per germline. V was clipped by 6 bases and J by 6 bases; unmatched bases: 15. CDR3 sequence: CSVGGSDTASDTQYF. CDR3 sequence (DNA): TGCAGCGTGGGGGGGTCCGATACGGCATCGGATACGCAGTATTTT.

The sample holds many counts of this clonotype. The J gene is TRBJ1-3, the V gene TRBV5-6; a possible D gene is TRBD1 (5 bases). The CDR3 spans 15 residues. Trimming pared 4 bases from V and 2 bases from J, leaving 13 bases between. Germline V lookup: CDR1 SGHDT, CDR2 YYEEEE. The CDR3 loop reads CASSPGWDAGNTIYF. The CDR3 bases are TGTGCCAGCAGCCCGGGCTGGGACGCTGGAAACACCATATATTTT.

The chain employs TRBV6-2 or TRBV6-3 and TRBJ2-4; D is unresolved. The CDR3 extends over 15 amino acids. V was pared by 2 bases and J by 6 bases, with 14 bases between. Germline CDR1 MNHEY, CDR2 SVGEGT. CDR3 protein: CASSYRYKTVNIQYF. As DNA, the CDR3 is TGTGCCAGCAGTTACAGATACAAGACGGTAAACATTCAGTACTTC.

This clonotype is a singleton in its sample. The V call is TRBV19, the J call TRBJ2-1, with TRBD1 as a possible D gene (5 bases). V was clipped by 8 bases and J by 4 bases, with 12 bases between them. CDR1 and CDR2 from the germline V gene are LNHDA and SQIVND (reference sequence). The CDR3 consists of 13 residues. The DNA of the CDR3 is TGTGCCAGTCAGTATGCAGGGTACAATGAGCAGTTCTTC. This encodes CASQYAGYNEQFF.

This clonotype turned up a few times. The rearrangement joins TRBV9 to TRBJ2-3; D assignment may be TRBD1 or TRBD2 (5 bases each). V was clipped by 0 bases and J by 0 bases, with 17 bases between them. Germline V gene data show CDR1 as SGDLS and CDR2 as YYNGEE. CDR3 length: 18 amino acids. This CDR3 is CASSVVGGPWGSTDTQYF. The CDR3 DNA is TGTGCCAGCAGCGTAGTAGGAGGACCGTGGGGGAGCACAGATACGCAGTATTTT.

The chain is built from TRBV4-3 and TRBJ1-2; a weak D match, TRBD1 (5 bases). Germline assignment: CDR1 LGHNA and CDR2 YSLEER. The CDR3 covers 14 residues. V was clipped by 0 bases and J by 5 bases, with 10 bases between them. DNA of the CDR3: TGCGCCAGCAGCCAAGATCTACAGGTTTATGGCTACACCTTC. It specifies CASSQDLQVYGYTF.

Here the CDR3 reads CASSLPAVGSEAFF. The CDR3 DNA is TGTGCCAGCAGCTTACCGGCGGTCGGCAGTGAAGCTTTCTTT. J is TRBJ1-1 and V is TRBV5-4; D remains ambiguous. The CDR3 consists of 14 residues. Germline V lookup: CDR1 SGHNT, CDR2 YYREEE (reference sequence). Trimming removed 2 bases from V and 7 bases from J, with 15 bases in between.

The rearrangement links TRBV6-6 to TRBJ1-1, with D possibly being TRBD1 (6 bases). Trimming removed 2 bases from V and 3 bases from J, with 7 bases in between. The germline gives CDR1 MNHNY, CDR2 SVGAGI (reference sequence). The CDR3 extends over 13 amino acids. The CDR3 region has the DNA TGTGCCAGCAGTTACGAGGGGGACACTGAAGCTTTCTTT. This encodes CASSYEGDTEAFF.

The chain has TRBV6-5 and TRBJ2-7, with a weak D call TRBD2 (6 bases). V was clipped by 7 bases and J by 4 bases, with 11 bases between them. Germline lookup yields CDR1 MNHEY and CDR2 SVGAGI. The CDR3 contains 12 residues. The CDR3 DNA is TGTGCCAGCACCGGGGGAAATTACGAGCAGTACTTC. Translating it yields CASTGGNYEQYF.

This clonotype was observed a few times. The chain carries TRBV6-5 and TRBJ1-6; the D is unclear. The V end was cut by 1 base, the J end by 7 bases, with 11 bases between. This CDR3 spans 15 amino acids. Per germline, CDR1 MNHEY and CDR2 SVGAGI. The CDR3: CASSYLGERNSPLHF. The CDR3 nucleotides are TGTGCCAGCAGTTACTTGGGTGAGAGGAATTCACCCCTCCACTTT.

This clonotype turned up a few times. The rearrangement links TRBV12-3 or TRBV12-4 to TRBJ1-1; TRBD1 matches at 7 bases. The CDR3 has 13 residues. Trimming cost V 5 bases and J 4 bases; bases outside gene matches: 4. The CDR3 loop is CASSHTGVTEAFF. The CDR3 bases are TGTGCCAGCAGTCACACAGGGGTCACTGAAGCTTTCTTT.

V usage is TRBV20-1 and J usage is TRBJ2-3; TRBD2 agrees at 8 bases. The CDR3 has 15 amino acids. With 3 bases clipped from V and 3 bases from J, the junction kept 8 bases outside the gene matches. In germline, CDR1 is DFQATT, CDR2 SNEGSKA (reference sequence). The CDR3 loop reads CSASRSAGVTDTQYF. CDR3 nucleotides: TGCAGTGCTAGTAGATCAGCGGGAGTGACAGATACGCAGTATTTT.

This clonotype was detected only a few times. CDR3 amino acids: CASSLDPRRREIWLSETQYF. In DNA, the CDR3 is TGTGCCAGCAGCTTAGATCCGAGGCGGCGGGAGATTTGGTTGAGCGAGACCCAGTACTTC. The chain employs TRBV11-2 and TRBJ2-5; 7 bases agree with TRBD2. Germline V gene sequence: CDR1 SGHAT, CDR2 FQNNGV. With V trimmed by 0 bases and J by 5 bases, 21 bases remained unmatched. The CDR3 extends over 20 amino acids.

The chain recombines TRBV20-1 with TRBJ1-4, with D perhaps matching TRBD1 (5 bases). Deletions cut 3 bases from V and 8 bases from J, with 10 bases between. Germline V gene data show CDR1 as DFQATT and CDR2 as SNEGSKA (reference sequence). The CDR3 totals 12 residues. The CDR3 sequence is CSARGEREKLFF. DNA of the CDR3: TGCAGTGCTAGGGGGGAAAGAGAAAAACTGTTTTTT.

The chain has TRBV7-9 and TRBJ1-1; 7 nucleotides match TRBD1. The germline V gene encodes CDR1 SEHNR and CDR2 FQNEAQ (reference sequence). The V and J ends lost 7 bases and 9 bases, in that order; junction bases with no gene match: 11. This CDR3 contains 13 residues. The CDR3 is CASMIGQAQKAFF. In DNA, the CDR3 is TGTGCCAGCATGATCGGACAGGCCCAAAAAGCTTTCTTT.

The chain recombines TRBV15 with TRBJ2-1, with D unresolved. Trimming stripped 4 bases from V and 4 bases from J, with 14 bases between. From germline, CDR1 is LNHNV and CDR2 YYDKDF (reference sequence). This CDR3 is 15 amino acids long. The CDR3 loop reads CATSTGLSSYNEQFF. The CDR3 DNA sequence: TGTGCCACCAGCACGGGCCTATCCTCATACAATGAGCAGTTCTTC.

This clonotype was detected only a few times. V and J are TRBV7-2 and TRBJ2-1; 8 bases map to TRBD1. The CDR3 has 16 residues. The V gene's germline CDR1 is SGHTA and CDR2 FQGNSA. V dropped 5 bases and J dropped 3; count of bases not matched to a gene: 9. The CDR3 is CASSRRAGGIYNEQFF. The CDR3 DNA is TGTGCCAGCAGCAGGAGAGCAGGGGGCATCTACAATGAGCAGTTCTTC. The full variable domain, in which reference TRBV7-2 and TRBJ2-1 provide the parts outside the CDR3, is GAGVSQSPSNKVTEKGKDVELRCDPISGHTALYWYRQSLGQGLEFLIYFQGNSAPDKSGLPSDRFSAERTGGSVSTLTIQRTQQEDSAVYLCASSRRAGGIYNEQFFGPGTRLTVL.

The chain is built from TRBV27 and TRBJ2-4; weak D call: TRBD2 (5 bases). There are 18 residues in the CDR3. Germline CDR1 is MNHEY and CDR2 is SMNVEV (reference sequence). With 7 bases removed from V and 0 bases from J, the gap between germline ends came to 22 bases. The CDR3 nucleotides are TGTGCCAGCACCTCTAGTGGAGGAGGCGGGCTAGCCAAAAACATTCAGTACTTC. It translates to CASTSSGGGGLAKNIQYF.

V gene TRBV27 combines with J gene TRBJ2-7, with TRBD1 matching over 9 bases. The CDR3 is 16 amino acids. Germline-derived CDR1 and CDR2 are MNHEY and SMNVEV (reference sequence). V lost 3 bases and J lost 5; bases outside the gene matches: 11. This CDR3 is CASSLTTSDRGHEQYV. The DNA for the CDR3 is TGTGCCAGCAGTTTGACGACCTCGGACAGGGGCCACGAGCAGTACGTC.

The table lists this clonotype with a few counts. This chain joins TRBV6-1 and TRBJ2-3, with a tentative D call TRBD2 (5 bases). This CDR3 has 14 amino acids. The germline V gene encodes CDR1 MNHNS and CDR2 SASEGT. Trimming removed 4 bases at V and 1 base at J, with 9 bases between. The CDR3 is CASSVGRGTDTQYF. CDR3 coding DNA: TGTGCCAGCAGTGTAGGGCGGGGCACAGATACGCAGTATTTT.

V gene TRBV7-2 combines with J gene TRBJ2-1, with TRBD2 matching over 7 bases. V shed 7 bases, J shed 9 bases, and the junction held 6 bases outside the gene matches. The germline V gene has CDR1 SGHTA and CDR2 FQGNSA. The CDR3 contains 12 residues. This CDR3 reads CASTPWGGEQFF. The CDR3 coding sequence is TGTGCCAGCACTCCCTGGGGGGGTGAGCAGTTCTTC.

This chain links TRBV5-3 with TRBJ2-7; the D gene is possibly TRBD1 (6 bases). TRBV5-3 counts as an open reading frame of uncertain function. V was cut by 9 bases and J by 3 bases, with 19 bases left in between. This CDR3 has 14 residues. Here the CDR3 DNA reads TGTGCCATCAATGGGACAAGCCCCTTCTACGAGCAGTACGTC. It yields the protein CAINGTSPFYEQYV.

CDR3 in DNA: TGTGCCAGCTCCTTGGCCGCGGGCTGGGCCTACGAGCAGTACTTC. Its translation is CASSLAAGWAYEQYF. This chain uses TRBV18 with TRBJ2-7, with a tentative D call TRBD2 (5 bases). This CDR3 has 15 residues. From germline, CDR1 is KGHSH and CDR2 LQKENI. Deletions cut 6 bases from V and 2 bases from J, with 17 bases between.

V usage is TRBV9 and J usage is TRBJ2-3; perhaps TRBD1 as D (6 bases). The CDR3 has 16 amino acids. Trimming removed 4 bases from V and 1 base from J, with 16 bases in between. Looked up from germline, CDR1 is SGDLS and CDR2 is YYNGEE. The CDR3 DNA reads as TGTGCCAGCAGCCCGAAAGGGGGAGCTGGCACAGATACGCAGTATTTT. It is translated as CASSPKGGAGTDTQYF.

CDR3 sequence reads: CATMRNTGAGDWGYTF. CDR3 nucleotide sequence: TGTGCCACCATGAGGAACACAGGGGCCGGTGATTGGGGCTACACCTTC. The V and J genes are TRBV12-3 or TRBV12-4 and TRBJ1-2; 7 bases line up with TRBD1. This CDR3 contains 16 residues. J gave up 8 bases and V 10 bases, and 22 bases lay outside the gene matches.

J is TRBJ2-3 and V is TRBV10-3, with TRBD1 matching 8 bases. Germline CDR1 ENHRY, CDR2 SYGVKD. V shed 7 bases and J 4 bases; nucleotides not matched to a gene: 7. The CDR3 runs 14 residues. CDR3 residues: CAITTGAGADTQYF. The DNA of the CDR3 is TGTGCCATCACGACAGGGGCGGGCGCAGATACGCAGTATTTT.